This is a list of T cell receptor beta chains from one sample in a study of T cell responses to AZD1222 COVID-19 vaccine. TCRdb's copy holds only in-frame clones and misses some; the assay was immunoSEQ multiplex PCR. Among some 200,000 clones, around 90% were seen once, and the ten largest hold over 0.75%. The starting material was peripheral blood, obtained on day 0 of AZD1222 vaccination. These receptor sequences come from an adult in good health. Both conserved end residues are part of each CDR3. A D gene is named only where the DNA matches it firmly. Size is stated for part of the rows, as once, few or many counts, or as a class when the clone is expanded.

size	J	V	D	CDR3	DNA
-	TRBJ2-7	TRBV7-3	TRBD2	CASSLLGPVAGGGEQYF	TGTGCCAGCAGCTTACTGGGTCCGGTAGCGGGGGGTGGCGAGCAGTACTTC
-	TRBJ2-7	TRBV6-4	-	CASSDRRTAAYEQYF	TGTGCCAGCAGTGATCGTCGGACGGCTGCCTACGAGCAGTACTTC
once	TRBJ1-1	TRBV4-1	-	CASSSKGAVDTEAFF	TGCGCCAGCAGCTCAAAGGGAGCGGTCGACACTGAAGCTTTCTTT
few	TRBJ2-1	TRBV9	TRBD2	CASSVAGGASNEQFF	TGTGCCAGCAGCGTAGCGGGGGGGGCGTCTAATGAGCAGTTCTTC
once	TRBJ1-1	TRBV5-1	-	CASSLAGYTEAFF	TGCGCCAGCAGCTTAGCGGGATACACTGAAGCTTTCTTT
-	TRBJ1-4	TRBV18	TRBD1	CASSRYSLGTGNNEKLFF	TGTGCCAGCTCACGATACAGCCTCGGGACAGGGAATAATGAAAAACTGTTTTTT
-	TRBJ1-5	TRBV7-6	-	CASSLVPGENQPQHF	TGTGCCAGCAGCTTAGTGCCAGGAGAGAATCAGCCCCAGCATTTT
-	TRBJ2-3	TRBV6-5	TRBD2	CASSQREGRDTQYF	TGTGCCAGCAGTCAGCGGGAGGGGAGAGATACGCAGTATTTT
-	TRBJ1-5	TRBV19	-	CASSIWGEFGQPQHF	TGTGCCAGTAGTATTTGGGGGGAGTTTGGTCAGCCCCAGCATTTT
-	TRBJ2-7	TRBV19	TRBD2	CASKHSSGTSYEQYF	TGTGCCAGTAAACACTCTAGCGGAACTTCCTACGAGCAGTACTTC
-	TRBJ2-7	TRBV7-2	TRBD2	CASSLAGAGIPYEQYF	TGTGCCAGCAGCTTAGCAGGAGCGGGAATCCCCTACGAGCAGTACTTC
-	TRBJ2-3	TRBV18	TRBD1	CASSRRGQAGSDTQYF	TGTGCCAGCTCACGACGGGGACAGGCAGGTTCAGATACGCAGTATTTT
-	TRBJ1-2	TRBV11-2	-	CASSPVRRRGYFYGYTF	TGTGCCAGCAGCCCGGTTCGGAGACGGGGCTACTTCTATGGCTACACCTTC
-	TRBJ2-1	TRBV24-1	-	CATSDLGWAEQFF	TGTGCCACCAGTGATTTAGGGTGGGCGGAGCAGTTCTTC
once	TRBJ1-1	TRBV24-1	TRBD1	CATSRQGTEAFF	TGTGCCACCAGTAGACAGGGTACTGAAGCTTTCTTT
-	TRBJ1-1	TRBV9	TRBD1	CASSGYRGENTEAFF	TGTGCCAGCAGCGGGTACAGGGGGGAGAACACTGAAGCTTTCTTT
-	TRBJ1-1	TRBV5-5	-	CASSLGRGENTEAFF	TGTGCCAGCAGCTTGGGAAGGGGAGAGAACACTGAAGCTTTCTTT
-	TRBJ2-2	TRBV27	TRBD1	CASSTDRAGPGELFF	TGTGCCAGCAGTACAGACAGGGCGGGTCCCGGGGAGCTGTTTTTT
-	TRBJ2-7	TRBV10-1	TRBD2	CASSDRTSGSYEQYF	TGCGCCAGCAGTGATAGGACTAGCGGATCCTACGAGCAGTACTTC
-	TRBJ1-2	TRBV28	-	CASSVQGGANYGYTF	TGTGCCAGCAGTGTACAGGGTGGAGCTAACTATGGCTACACCTTC
-	TRBJ2-7	TRBV7-9	TRBD2	CASSAGVYEQYF	TGTGCCAGCAGCGCGGGGGTCTACGAGCAGTACTTC
-	TRBJ1-1	TRBV27	-	CASIKMGQISMNTEAFF	TGTGCCAGCATCAAGATGGGGCAGATTAGTATGAACACTGAAGCTTTCTTT
-	TRBJ1-6	TRBV27	-	CASSLSWRQLDSPLHF	TGTGCCAGCAGTTTATCTTGGCGACAGCTAGATTCACCCCTCCACTTT
-	TRBJ2-5	TRBV19	-	CASSIGGRLRQETQYF	TGTGCCAGTAGTATAGGTGGCAGATTACGACAAGAGACCCAGTACTTC
-	TRBJ2-2	TRBV18	TRBD2	CASSPPSGGAGTGELFF	TGTGCCAGCTCACCACCGAGCGGGGGGGCCGGAACCGGGGAGCTGTTTTTT
-	TRBJ2-7	TRBV28	-	CASSFNHRTLTYEQYF	TGTGCCAGCAGTTTTAATCACCGGACCCTTACCTACGAGCAGTACTTC
once	TRBJ2-7	TRBV5-6	-	CASSLGQLYEQYF	TGTGCCAGCAGCTTGGGGCAGCTGTACGAGCAGTACTTC
-	TRBJ2-7	TRBV3-1/TRBV3-2	-	CASSQVNAYEQYF	TGTGCCAGCAGCCAAGTAAACGCATACGAGCAGTACTTC
-	TRBJ2-3	TRBV6-2/TRBV6-3	TRBD1	CASSLPRTGRDTQYF	TGTGCCAGCAGTTTGCCCCGGACAGGGCGAGATACGCAGTATTTT
-	TRBJ1-1	TRBV21-1	-	CASSKVGPGGTEAFF	TGTGCCAGCAGCAAAGTGGGGCCAGGGGGCACTGAAGCTTTCTTT
-	TRBJ1-6	TRBV27	-	CASSLRAGRGLSSPLHF	TGTGCCAGCAGTTTGAGGGCAGGCAGGGGATTGAGTTCACCCCTCCACTTT
-	TRBJ1-3	TRBV12-3/TRBV12-4	-	CASSFEGNTIYF	TGTGCCAGCAGTTTTGAGGGAAACACCATATATTTT
-	TRBJ1-4	TRBV19	-	CASSIPRQSNEKLFF	TGTGCCAGTAGTATCCCTCGACAGTCTAATGAAAAACTGTTTTTT
-	TRBJ2-7	TRBV5-1	TRBD1	CASSFYRGETYEQYF	TGCGCCAGCAGCTTTTACAGGGGGGAAACCTACGAGCAGTACTTC
-	TRBJ1-1	TRBV18	-	CASSPLRKGPMTMNTEAFF	TGTGCCAGCTCACCACTTCGTAAAGGACCCATGACTATGAACACTGAAGCTTTCTTT
-	TRBJ2-7	TRBV5-1	TRBD1	CASSPDRVSYEQYF	TGCGCCAGCAGCCCCGACAGGGTCTCCTACGAGCAGTACTTC
-	TRBJ2-1	TRBV7-9	-	CASSPGDSYYNEQFF	TGTGCCAGCAGCCCCGGTGACAGCTACTACAATGAGCAGTTCTTC
-	TRBJ2-7	TRBV7-9	-	CASRLGQTYEQYF	TGTGCCAGCAGGCTTGGACAGACCTACGAGCAGTACTTC
-	TRBJ2-7	TRBV19	TRBD1	CASSIRTGGPDSYEQYF	TGTGCCAGTAGTATTCGGACAGGGGGCCCAGACTCCTACGAGCAGTACTTC
-	TRBJ1-1	TRBV23-1	-	CARARTLEAFF	TGCGCCAGAGCCCGGACCCTTGAAGCTTTCTTT
-	TRBJ2-2	TRBV11-2	-	CASSTRANTGELFF	TGTGCCAGCAGCACGCGCGCGAACACCGGGGAGCTGTTTTTT
once	TRBJ2-1	TRBV27	-	CASSTPEVSNEQFF	TGTGCCAGCAGCACCCCCGAAGTCTCCAATGAGCAGTTCTTC
-	TRBJ1-2	TRBV6-2/TRBV6-3	-	CASSAPGTTFGYTF	TGTGCCAGCAGCGCCCCAGGGACGACCTTTGGCTACACCTTC
few	TRBJ2-7	TRBV24-1	-	CATWGGTYNFPYEQYF	TGTGCCACCTGGGGCGGCACTTACAATTTTCCCTACGAGCAGTACTTC
-	TRBJ2-6	TRBV9	TRBD1	CASSGGTGEGSGANVLTF	TGTGCCAGCAGCGGCGGGACAGGTGAAGGCTCTGGGGCCAACGTCCTGACTTTC
-	TRBJ1-1	TRBV28	TRBD1	CASSLPTGGGTEAFF	TGTGCCAGCAGTTTACCTACAGGGGGAGGGACTGAAGCTTTCTTT
-	TRBJ2-5	TRBV5-1	-	CASSLDRVKEETQYF	TGCGCCAGCAGCTTGGACAGGGTAAAGGAAGAGACCCAGTACTTC
-	TRBJ2-2	TRBV9	-	CASSVVGSGELFF	TGTGCCAGCAGCGTGGTAGGGTCCGGGGAGCTGTTTTTT
-	TRBJ1-2	TRBV5-4	-	CASSPGTPGPYGYTF	TGTGCCAGCAGTCCGGGAACGCCGGGACCCTATGGCTACACCTTC
-	TRBJ2-7	TRBV14	TRBD2	CASSPPGTSGFYEQYF	TGTGCCAGCAGCCCGCCGGGGACTAGCGGATTCTACGAGCAGTACTTC
-	TRBJ2-3	TRBV12-3/TRBV12-4	TRBD2	CASSLGTSSTQYF	TGTGCCAGCAGTTTGGGGACTAGCAGTACGCAGTATTTT
-	TRBJ1-6	TRBV6-2/TRBV6-3	TRBD1	CASSPRTGLNSPLHF	TGTGCCAGCAGTCCCCGGACAGGGCTAAATTCACCCCTCCACTTT
-	TRBJ2-2	TRBV7-7	TRBD2	CASSYLAGDDTGELFF	TGTGCCAGCAGTTATCTAGCGGGAGATGACACCGGGGAGCTGTTTTTT
-	TRBJ1-5	TRBV6-2/TRBV6-3	-	CASSYGTSPRSQHF	TGTGCCAGCAGTTACGGGACCTCCCCCCGGTCTCAGCATTTT
-	TRBJ2-3	TRBV18	TRBD2	CASSPTTSGSGDTQYF	TGTGCCAGCTCACCAACGACTAGCGGGAGTGGCGATACGCAGTATTTT
-	TRBJ2-2	TRBV7-2	TRBD2	CASSHPSSSGMNTGELFF	TGTGCCAGCAGCCACCCGTCGTCTAGCGGGATGAACACCGGGGAGCTGTTTTTT